The 8 T cell receptor beta chains below were found in one sample sequenced in a study of beta chain features in type 1 diabetes. Reverse transcription of all isolated RNA meant that expressed TCRB transcripts were sequenced. Method: immunoSEQ multiplex PCR; TCRdb's copy keeps in-frame clones and lacks some. The repertoire holds some 270,000 clones, with 7% to 9% as singletons. Sequencing input: central memory CD4+ T cells from blood. All receptors come from a young woman in good health.

In its sample, this clone was seen a few times. The chain employs TRBV29-1 and TRBJ1-5; D is perhaps TRBD1 (5 bases). V dropped 4 bases and J dropped 1 base, with 8 bases sitting between them. Germline CDR1 reads SQVTM; CDR2 reads ANQGSEA. The CDR3 contains 13 residues. The CDR3: CSVVGDSNQPQHF. As DNA, the CDR3 is TGCAGCGTTGTGGGGGACAGCAATCAGCCCCAGCATTTT.

The chain employs TRBV18 and TRBJ2-7; 7 bases are shared with TRBD1. The CDR3 spans 15 residues. Germline lookup yields CDR1 KGHSH and CDR2 LQKENI. V was clipped by 3 bases and J by 2 bases; unmatched bases: 7. CDR3: CASSPGSRGTYEQYV. The CDR3 nucleotides are TGTGCCAGCTCACCTGGTTCCAGGGGGACCTACGAGCAGTACGTC.

CDR3 loop: CASKGTGAYEQYF. The CDR3 coding sequence is TGTGCCAGCAAGGGGACAGGGGCCTACGAGCAGTACTTC. V and J are TRBV7-9 and TRBJ2-7, with TRBD1 matching over 10 bases. V was pared by 7 bases and J by 2 bases, with 2 bases of the junction left unmatched. The CDR3 is 13 amino acids. CDR1 SEHNR and CDR2 FQNEAQ come from the germline V gene (reference sequence).

The table lists this clone with a few counts. This chain links TRBV7-9 with TRBJ2-3, with 8 bases lining up with TRBD2. CDR1 is SEHNR and CDR2 is FQNEAQ in the germline V gene (reference sequence). The CDR3 runs 13 residues. Trimming removed 3 bases from V and 9 bases from J; junction bases left unmatched: 5. CDR3 region: CASSLERGRTQYF. CDR3 DNA sequence: TGTGCCAGCAGCTTGGAGCGGGGGAGGACGCAGTATTTT.

The chain recombines TRBV4-2 with TRBJ1-2; D gene uncertain. Trimming shortened V by 5 bases and J by 0 bases, and 7 bases separated the two germline ends. The length of the CDR3 is 13 residues. Germline V lookup: CDR1 LGHNA, CDR2 YNFKEQ. In DNA form, the CDR3 reads TGTGCCAGCAGCTTTGAACCTAACTATGGCTACACCTTC. Translation gives CASSFEPNYGYTF.

This clone turned up a few times. J is TRBJ2-5 and V is TRBV19; the D is unclear. The CDR3 consists of 13 residues. Trimming took 5 bases from V and 2 from J, leaving 9 bases between them. Germline CDR1 is LNHDA and CDR2 is SQIVND (reference sequence). The chain's CDR3 is CASSYGIQETQYF. In nucleotides, the CDR3 is TGTGCCAGTAGTTACGGAATTCAAGAGACCCAGTACTTC.

This clone was seen a handful of times. The chain carries TRBV18 and TRBJ1-5, with 7 positions matching TRBD1. Per germline, CDR1 KGHSH and CDR2 LQKENI. Trimming at V came to 4 bases and at J to 3 bases, leaving 27 bases not matched to a gene. This CDR3 comprises 22 residues. As DNA, the CDR3 is TGTGCCAGCTCACTACGACAGGGAGTTATGATGAACCCCACACAATCCAATCAGCCCCAGCATTTT. It yields the protein CASSLRQGVMMNPTQSNQPQHF.

Comments on this clone: Germline is not matched at one junction end, which may reflect a read error. The chain employs TRBV29-1 and TRBJ2-1; TRBD1 matches at 12 bases. The CDR3 is made up of 18 amino acids. Germline CDR1 reads SQVTM; CDR2 reads ANQGSEA. In nucleotides, the CDR3 is TGCAGCGTTCAACGGCTACACGGGACAGGGGGCTCCAACAATGAGCAGTTCTTC. Translating it yields CSVQRLHGTGGSNNEQFF.